The text below deals with one TCR beta chain. This clone was counted between two and nine times. The antigen it binds to is not known. Qualities for individual bases were not recorded, and no much larger clone is one base off. The entire isolated RNA was reverse transcribed using the High Capacity cDNA Reverse Transcription Kit, and thus expressed TCRB transcripts were sequenced. Deep immunoSEQ sequencing was applied to naive, central memory and regulatory T cell samples, giving an average of roughly 3.5 million total reads per sample. Sorted cells were lysed in RLT buffer, and RNA was extracted using DNase-treated RNeasy Micro or Mini kits according to cell number. Each cell subset was processed separately to prevent cross-contamination, with patient and healthy donor samples processed together. TCRB sequences were amplified from cDNA with the immunoSEQ multiplex PCR, producing 87-bp fragments spanning the CDR3 region. Sequencing of the amplicons was done on the Illumina HiSeq platform. As for the original processing: PCR bias was corrected computationally using synthetic template baselines, and reads within Hamming distance 2 were collapsed, with unmergeable singletons discarded. Reads were aligned against IMGT so that V, D and J genes, CDR3 length and insertions or deletions at six rearrangement sites could be assigned. Clonotype counts were normalized to sorted cell number within each subset before computing true diversity and Gini coefficients with the tcR R package. The overlap coefficient, calculated on TCRB nucleotide sequences, was used to measure repertoire sharing. Out-of-frame TCRB sequences from naive cells were analyzed as a proxy for the pre-selection repertoire. As stored in TCRdb, this immuneACCESS dataset retains in-frame rearrangements with V and J assigned. A fraction of the clones does not appear; measured against another copy, unresolved V genes explain less than half of the discrepancy, and the remainder lacks a known reason. The V and J calls and the clone size are those of that table, but D and trimming were determined from the DNA. Within this sample are hundreds of thousands of clones, with under 15% of them counted one time only. 0.022% of the sample lies in the top ten.

This entry is derived from a study of beta chain features in type 1 diabetes (dated by TCRdb to 2016 to 2019). Study-level background: Mean age, gender distribution, total cell number and subset yield were not different between patients and healthy donors. The study compared the TCRB repertoires of sorted circulating CD4+ T cell subsets in recently diagnosed type 1 diabetes patients with those in matched healthy donors. A total of about 100,000,000 sorted cells were examined across all samples, and RNA yield correlated strongly with the number of cells per subset. Regulatory and stem cell-like memory subsets were isolated from only 8 patients and about eight healthy donors, whereas naive and central memory subsets came from all 30 or so donors. Study-wide conclusions, independent of this receptor: Because the HLA sub-analyses included only small numbers of individuals, any influence of HLA type on TCRB rearrangement was left unresolved. PCR may preferentially amplify shorter templates, but because patient and control samples were amplified and corrected together, any resulting skew would affect both groups equally. Naive, central memory and regulatory TCRB repertoires appeared to be more alike among patients than among healthy donors. At VDJ recombination sites, type 1 diabetes patients had fewer insertions and more deleted nucleotides, which implies abnormalities in thymic rearrangement. In all four CD4+ subsets, TCRB CDR3 length was moderately but significantly shorter in type 1 diabetes patients. Sequencing cDNA rather than genomic DNA could over-represent highly expressing activated cells, although activation and CD3 levels did not differ between groups.

From each donor, a single peripheral blood sample of about 100 mL on average was drawn into heparinised tubes. Naive, central memory, regulatory and stem cell-like memory CD4+ T cells were sorted on a BD FACSAria II using a panel including CD45RO, CCR7, CD25, CD127, CD95 and CD27. Every sorted population had a purity above 98%. PBMCs were isolated immediately by Lymphoprep density gradient centrifugation and stained directly without culture. So that batch effects would be minimized, each experiment stained and sorted samples in pairs, pairing one healthy donor with one patient. In the germline V gene, CDR1 corresponds to SQVTM and CDR2 to ANQGSEA. From cysteine to phenylalanine, the CDR3 is 11 amino acids long. The read is trimmed to its CDR3 DNA, 33 bases read in frame from base 1. Trimming takes 6 bases from V and 4 bases from J, and the germline ends sit 9 bases apart.

The source material was naive CD4+ T cells from blood. According to the study, the label for this sample's cell subset or site signals: true naive CD4+ T cells. The sequence joins TRBV29-1 to TRBJ1-2; the D gene lacks a confident call. The source of this sequence is a man aged 18-30 years with type 1 diabetes. The sequence in DNA is TGCAGCGTATGGGAAGCCTATGGCTACACCTTC. Its protein is CSVWEAYGYTF. Joined to the reference TRBV29-1 and TRBJ1-2 proteins, this CDR3 gives the full variable domain: SAVISQKPSRDICQRGTSLTIQCQVDSQVTMMFWYRQQPGQSLTLIATANQGSEATYESGFVIDKFPISRPNLTFSTLTVSNMSPEDSSIYLCSVWEAYGYTFGSGTRLTVV.